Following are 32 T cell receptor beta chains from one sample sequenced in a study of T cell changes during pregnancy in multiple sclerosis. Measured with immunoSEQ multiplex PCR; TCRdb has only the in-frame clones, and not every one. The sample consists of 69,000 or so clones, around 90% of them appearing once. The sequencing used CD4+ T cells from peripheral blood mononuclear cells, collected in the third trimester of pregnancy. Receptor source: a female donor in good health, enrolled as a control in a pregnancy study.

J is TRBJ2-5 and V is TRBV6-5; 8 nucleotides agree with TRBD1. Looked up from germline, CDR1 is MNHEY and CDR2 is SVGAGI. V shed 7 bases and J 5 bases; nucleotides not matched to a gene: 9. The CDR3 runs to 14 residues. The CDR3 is CASTRTGGWETQYF. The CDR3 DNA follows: TGTGCCAGCACACGCACAGGGGGTTGGGAGACCCAGTACTTC.

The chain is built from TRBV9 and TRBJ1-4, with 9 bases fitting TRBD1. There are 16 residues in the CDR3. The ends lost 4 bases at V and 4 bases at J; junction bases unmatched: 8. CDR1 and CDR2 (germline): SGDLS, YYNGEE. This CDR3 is CASSRQTGGVNEKLFF. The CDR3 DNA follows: TGTGCCAGCAGCCGTCAAACAGGGGGCGTTAATGAAAAACTGTTTTTT.

The CDR3 DNA sequence: TGTGCCAGCAGCGGCGCCGGTGAGGCGGTCTATGGCTACACCTTC. Protein: CASSGAGEAVYGYTF. The V and J genes are TRBV7-3 and TRBJ1-2, with unresolved D. The CDR3 totals 15 residues. Germline CDR1 and CDR2: SGHTA and FQGTGA. V shed 5 bases and J shed 4 bases, with 17 bases lying between them.

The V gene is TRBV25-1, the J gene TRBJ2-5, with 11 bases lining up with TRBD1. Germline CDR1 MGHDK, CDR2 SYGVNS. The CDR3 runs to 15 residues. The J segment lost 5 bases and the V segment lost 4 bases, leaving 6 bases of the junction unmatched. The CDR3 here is CASSVSGQGGETQYF. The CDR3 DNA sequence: TGTGCCAGCAGTGTCTCGGGACAGGGGGGGGAGACCCAGTACTTC.

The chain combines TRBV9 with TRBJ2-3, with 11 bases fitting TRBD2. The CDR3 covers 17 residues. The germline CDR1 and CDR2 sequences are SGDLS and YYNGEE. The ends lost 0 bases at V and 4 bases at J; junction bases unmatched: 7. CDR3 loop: CASSVGGSGGAADTQYF. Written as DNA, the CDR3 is TGTGCCAGCAGCGTAGGGGGTAGCGGGGGGGCGGCAGATACGCAGTATTTT.

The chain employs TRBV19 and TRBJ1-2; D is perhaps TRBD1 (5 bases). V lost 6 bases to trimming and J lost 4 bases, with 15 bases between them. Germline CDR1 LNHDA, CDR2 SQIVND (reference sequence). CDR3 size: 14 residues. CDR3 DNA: TGTGCCAGTAGGCCGGGACTCCCCGTCTATGGCTACACCTTC. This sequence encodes CASRPGLPVYGYTF.

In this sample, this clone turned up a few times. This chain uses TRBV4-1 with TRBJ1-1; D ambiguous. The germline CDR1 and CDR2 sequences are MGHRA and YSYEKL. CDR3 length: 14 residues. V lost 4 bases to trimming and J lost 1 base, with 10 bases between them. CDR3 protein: CASSLGLRNTEAFF. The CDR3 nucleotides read TGCGCCAGCAGCCTTGGACTTCGGAACACTGAAGCTTTCTTT.

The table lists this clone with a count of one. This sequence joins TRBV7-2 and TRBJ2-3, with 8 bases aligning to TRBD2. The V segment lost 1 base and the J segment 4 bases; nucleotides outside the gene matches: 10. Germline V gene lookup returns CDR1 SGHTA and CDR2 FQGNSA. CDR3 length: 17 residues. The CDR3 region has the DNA TGTGCCAGCAGCTTAGTGGGGGGCGGGGGGTCGGCAGATACGCAGTATTTT. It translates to CASSLVGGGGSADTQYF.

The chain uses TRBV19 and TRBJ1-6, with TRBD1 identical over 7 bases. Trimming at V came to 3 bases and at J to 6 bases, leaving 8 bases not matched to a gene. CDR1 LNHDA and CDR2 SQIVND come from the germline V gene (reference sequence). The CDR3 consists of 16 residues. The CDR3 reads CASSIAVGQSNSPLHF. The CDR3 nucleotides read TGTGCCAGTAGTATCGCCGTGGGACAGAGTAATTCACCCCTCCACTTT.

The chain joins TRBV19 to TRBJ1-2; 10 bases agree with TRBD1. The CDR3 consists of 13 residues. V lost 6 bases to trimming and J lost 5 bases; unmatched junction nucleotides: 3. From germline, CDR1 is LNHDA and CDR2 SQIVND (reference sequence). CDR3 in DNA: TGTGCCAGTAGGAGGACAGGGGGATATGGCTACACCTTC. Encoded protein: CASRRTGGYGYTF.

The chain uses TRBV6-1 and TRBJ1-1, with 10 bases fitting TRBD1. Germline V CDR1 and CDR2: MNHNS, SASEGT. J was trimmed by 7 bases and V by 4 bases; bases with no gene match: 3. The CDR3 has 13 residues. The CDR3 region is CASSGQGAIEAFF. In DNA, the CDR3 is TGTGCCAGCAGTGGACAGGGGGCCATTGAAGCTTTCTTT.

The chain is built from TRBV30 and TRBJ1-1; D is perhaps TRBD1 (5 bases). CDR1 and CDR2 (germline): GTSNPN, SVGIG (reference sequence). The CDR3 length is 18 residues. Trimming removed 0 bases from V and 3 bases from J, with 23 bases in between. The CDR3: CAWSVRGIFAVLDTEAFF. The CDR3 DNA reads TGTGCCTGGAGTGTAAGGGGCATTTTCGCGGTTTTGGACACTGAAGCTTTCTTT.

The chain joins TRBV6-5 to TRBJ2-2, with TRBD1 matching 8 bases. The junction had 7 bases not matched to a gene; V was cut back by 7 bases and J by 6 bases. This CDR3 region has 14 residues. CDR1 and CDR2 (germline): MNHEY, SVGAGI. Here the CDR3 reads CASTRDRIAGELFF. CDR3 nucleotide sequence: TGTGCCAGCACCCGGGACAGGATCGCCGGGGAGCTGTTTTTT.

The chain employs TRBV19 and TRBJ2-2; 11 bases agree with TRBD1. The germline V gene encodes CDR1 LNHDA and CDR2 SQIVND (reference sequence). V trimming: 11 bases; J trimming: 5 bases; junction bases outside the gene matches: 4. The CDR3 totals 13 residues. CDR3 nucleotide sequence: TGTGCCGGCGGACAGGGGGCAACCGGGGAGCTGTTTTTT. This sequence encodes CAGGQGATGELFF.

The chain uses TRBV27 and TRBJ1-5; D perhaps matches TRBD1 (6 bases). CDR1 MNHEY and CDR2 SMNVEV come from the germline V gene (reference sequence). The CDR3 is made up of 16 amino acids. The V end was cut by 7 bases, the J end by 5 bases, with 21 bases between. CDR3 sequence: CASTNHRVIEDQPQHF. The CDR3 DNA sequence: TGTGCCAGCACCAACCACAGGGTGATCGAAGATCAGCCCCAGCATTTT.

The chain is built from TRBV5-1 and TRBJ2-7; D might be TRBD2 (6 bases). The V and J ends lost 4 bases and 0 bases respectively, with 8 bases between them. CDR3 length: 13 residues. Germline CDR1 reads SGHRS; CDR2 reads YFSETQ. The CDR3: CASSNGGSYEQYF. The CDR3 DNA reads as TGCGCCAGCAGCAACGGGGGCTCCTACGAGCAGTACTTC.

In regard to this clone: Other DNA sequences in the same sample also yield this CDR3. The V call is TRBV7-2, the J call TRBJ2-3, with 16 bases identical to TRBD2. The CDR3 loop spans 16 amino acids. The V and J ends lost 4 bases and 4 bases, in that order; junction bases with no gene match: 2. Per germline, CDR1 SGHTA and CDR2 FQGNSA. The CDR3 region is CASSSGLAGGADTQYF. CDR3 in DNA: TGTGCCAGCAGCTCGGGACTAGCGGGGGGGGCAGATACGCAGTATTTT.

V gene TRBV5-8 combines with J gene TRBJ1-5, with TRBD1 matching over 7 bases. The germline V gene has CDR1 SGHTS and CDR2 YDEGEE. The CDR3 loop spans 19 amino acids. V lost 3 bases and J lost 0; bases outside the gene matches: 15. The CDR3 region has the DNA TGTGCCAGCAGCTCCGGAAGGACAGGCCGAACTTATAGCAATCAGCCCCAGCATTTT. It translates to CASSSGRTGRTYSNQPQHF.

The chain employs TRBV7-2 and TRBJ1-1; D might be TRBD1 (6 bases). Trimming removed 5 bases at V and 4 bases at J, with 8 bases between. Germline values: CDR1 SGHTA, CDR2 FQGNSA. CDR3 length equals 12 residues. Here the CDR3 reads CASSQGTTEAFF. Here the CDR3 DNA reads TGTGCCAGCAGCCAGGGGACCACTGAAGCTTTCTTT.

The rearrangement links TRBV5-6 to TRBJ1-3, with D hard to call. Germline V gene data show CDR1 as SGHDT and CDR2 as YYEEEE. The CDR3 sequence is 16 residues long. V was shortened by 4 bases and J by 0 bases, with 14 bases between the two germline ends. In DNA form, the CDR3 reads TGTGCCAGCAGCCCCTGGAGGTACATCTCTGGAAACACCATATATTTT. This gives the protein CASSPWRYISGNTIYF.

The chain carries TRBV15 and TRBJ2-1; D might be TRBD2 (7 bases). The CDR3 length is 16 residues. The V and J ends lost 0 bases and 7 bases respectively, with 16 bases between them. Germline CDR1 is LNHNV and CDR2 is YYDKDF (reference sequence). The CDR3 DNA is TGTGCCACCAGCAGAGATCCCGAGGGGGGGCGGAATGAGCAGTTCTTC. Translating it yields CATSRDPEGGRNEQFF.

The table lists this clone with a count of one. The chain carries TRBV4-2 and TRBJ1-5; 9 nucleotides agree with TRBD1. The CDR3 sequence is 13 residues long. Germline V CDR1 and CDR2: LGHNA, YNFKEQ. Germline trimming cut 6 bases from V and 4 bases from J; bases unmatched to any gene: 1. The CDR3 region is CASRGTGNQPQHF. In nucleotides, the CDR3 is TGTGCCAGCAGAGGGACAGGGAATCAGCCCCAGCATTTT.

This chain's CDR3 is CASSLDSGTIYGYTF. CDR3 nucleotide sequence: TGTGCCAGCAGCTTAGATAGCGGAACCATCTATGGCTACACCTTC. The rearrangement links TRBV7-9 to TRBJ1-2, with unresolved D. V lost 1 base, J lost 4 bases, and 13 bases lay in between. This CDR3 region has 15 residues. Germline lookup yields CDR1 SEHNR and CDR2 FQNEAQ (reference sequence).

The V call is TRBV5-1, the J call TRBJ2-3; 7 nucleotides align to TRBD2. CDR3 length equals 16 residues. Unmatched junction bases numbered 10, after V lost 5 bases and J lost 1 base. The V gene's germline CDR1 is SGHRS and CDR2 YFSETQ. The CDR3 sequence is CASSSNSGTRTDTQYF. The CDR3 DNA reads TGCGCCAGCAGTAGCAACAGCGGGACTCGCACAGATACGCAGTATTTT.

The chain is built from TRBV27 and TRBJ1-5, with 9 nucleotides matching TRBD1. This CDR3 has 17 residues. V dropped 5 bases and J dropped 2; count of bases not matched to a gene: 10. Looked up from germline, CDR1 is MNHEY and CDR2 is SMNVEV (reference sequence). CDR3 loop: CASSARDRERGNQPQHF. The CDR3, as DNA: TGTGCCAGCAGTGCGCGGGACAGGGAGAGGGGCAATCAGCCCCAGCATTTT.

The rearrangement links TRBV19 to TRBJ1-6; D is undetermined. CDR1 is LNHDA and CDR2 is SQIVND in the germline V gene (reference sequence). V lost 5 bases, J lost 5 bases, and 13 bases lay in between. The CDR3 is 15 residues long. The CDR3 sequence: CASSAGRDNNSPLHF. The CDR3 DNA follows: TGTGCCAGTAGTGCCGGCCGGGATAATAATTCACCCCTCCACTTT.

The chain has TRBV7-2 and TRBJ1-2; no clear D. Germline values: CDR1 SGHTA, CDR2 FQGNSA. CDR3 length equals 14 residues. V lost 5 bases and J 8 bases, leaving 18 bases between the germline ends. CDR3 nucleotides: TGTGCCAGCAGCCCTGCGAGCTATACTAAAGGCTACACCTTC. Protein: CASSPASYTKGYTF. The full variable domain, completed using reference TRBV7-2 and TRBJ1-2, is GAGVSQSPSNKVTEKGKDVELRCDPISGHTALYWYRQSLGQGLEFLIYFQGNSAPDKSGLPSDRFSAERTGGSVSTLTIQRTQQEDSAVYLCASSPASYTKGYTFGSGTRLTVV.

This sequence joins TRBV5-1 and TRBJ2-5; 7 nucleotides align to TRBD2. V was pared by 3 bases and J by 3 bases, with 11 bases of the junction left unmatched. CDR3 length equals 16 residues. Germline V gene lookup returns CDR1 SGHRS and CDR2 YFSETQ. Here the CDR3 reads CASSSLPGEGEETQYF. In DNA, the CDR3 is TGCGCCAGCAGCTCCCTACCGGGGGAGGGTGAAGAGACCCAGTACTTC.

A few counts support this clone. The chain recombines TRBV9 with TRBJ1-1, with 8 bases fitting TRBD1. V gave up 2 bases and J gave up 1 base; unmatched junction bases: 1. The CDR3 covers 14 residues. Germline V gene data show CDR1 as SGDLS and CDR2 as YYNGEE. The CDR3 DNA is TGTGCCAGCAGCGTCGGGACAGGGAACACTGAAGCTTTCTTT. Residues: CASSVGTGNTEAFF.

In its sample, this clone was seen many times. CDR3 region: CASRGLATTGELFF. CDR3 coding DNA: TGTGCCAGCAGAGGACTAGCGACCACCGGGGAGCTGTTTTTT. The chain employs TRBV2 and TRBJ2-2; TRBD2 matches at 9 bases. This CDR3 region has 14 residues. Trimming took 6 bases from V and 4 from J; bases not matched to a gene: 3. In germline, CDR1 is SNHLY, CDR2 FYNNEI.

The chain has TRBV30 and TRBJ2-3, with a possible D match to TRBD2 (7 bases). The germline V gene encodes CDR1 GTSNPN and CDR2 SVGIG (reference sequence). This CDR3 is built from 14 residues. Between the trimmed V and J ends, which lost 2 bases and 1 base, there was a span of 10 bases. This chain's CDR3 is CAWSRGAGTDTQYF. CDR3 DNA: TGTGCCTGGAGTCGGGGGGCGGGCACAGATACGCAGTATTTT.

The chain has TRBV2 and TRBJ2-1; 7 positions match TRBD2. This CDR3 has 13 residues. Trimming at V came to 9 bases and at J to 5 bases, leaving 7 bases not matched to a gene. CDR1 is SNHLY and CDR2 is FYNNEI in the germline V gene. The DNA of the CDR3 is TGTGCCAGAGAGCGGGGCCCCAACAATGAGCAGTTCTTC. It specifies CARERGPNNEQFF.